These 24 T cell receptor beta chains were sequenced from one sample in a study of siplizumab effects on memory and regulatory T cells. Using immunoSEQ multiplex PCR, the repertoire was profiled, and TCRdb retains in-frame clones only, with some absent. The data contain roughly 68,000 clones, approximately 97% of them singletons. Sequenced sample: naive CD8+ T cells sorted from blood. These TCRs come from a human donor in good health.

This clone was detected only once. The chain employs TRBV7-8 and TRBJ2-5, with D possibly matching TRBD2 (7 bases). Looked up from germline, CDR1 is SGHVS and CDR2 is FQNEAQ. There are 15 residues in the CDR3. V shed 3 bases and J shed 1 base, with 12 bases lying between them. DNA of the CDR3: TGTGCCAGCAGCTTTGGGGGGGGGCTCCAAGAGACCCAGTACTTC. Its protein product is CASSFGGGLQETQYF.

V gene TRBV15 combines with J gene TRBJ1-1, with no clear D. This CDR3 has 13 amino acids. Trimming left V 3 bases short and J 3 bases short, with 8 bases between. The germline gives CDR1 LNHNV, CDR2 YYDKDF (reference sequence). Written as DNA, the CDR3 is TGTGCCACCAGCAGTTCAGAAGACACTGAAGCTTTCTTT. Its translation: CATSSSEDTEAFF.

The V call is TRBV7-9, the J call TRBJ2-1; 7 bases fit TRBD1. This CDR3 contains 15 residues. Germline V gives CDR1 SEHNR, CDR2 FQNEAQ (reference sequence). With V trimmed by 5 bases and J by 6 bases, 10 bases remained unmatched. The CDR3 DNA reads as TGTGCCAGCAGCCAGACCGTGACAGGGCCCAATGAGCAGTTCTTC. Translated, it gives CASSQTVTGPNEQFF.

A word on this clone: One junction end does not reproduce the germline sequence, and a read error may be involved. This specimen includes other DNA sequences encoding the same CDR3. The chain is built from TRBV5-4 and TRBJ1-3, with TRBD1 as a possible D gene (5 bases). This CDR3 has 15 residues. The germline CDR1 and CDR2 sequences are SGHNT and YYREEE (reference sequence). CDR3 loop: CASSWGTAPGNTIYF. The CDR3, as DNA: TGTGCCAGCAGCTGGGGGACTGCTCCTGGAAACACCATATACTTT.

The chain carries TRBV19 and TRBJ1-4; 8 bases are a match to TRBD1. Looked up from germline, CDR1 is LNHDA and CDR2 is SQIVND (reference sequence). This CDR3 has 19 residues. Losses at the gene ends were 3 bases for V and 3 bases for J; bases not matched to a gene: 15. The CDR3 sequence is CASSIPTGAQTISNEKLFF. Here the CDR3 DNA reads TGTGCCAGTAGTATCCCGACAGGGGCACAAACTATATCTAATGAAAAACTGTTTTTT. Drawing the rest from reference TRBV19 and TRBJ1-4, the complete variable domain is DGGITQSPKYLFRKEGQNVTLSCEQNLNHDAMYWYRQDPGQGLRLIYYSQIVNDFQKGDIAEGYSVSREKKESFPLTVTSAQKNPTAFYLCASSIPTGAQTISNEKLFFGSGTQLSVL.

The chain has TRBV2 and TRBJ1-1; D is unclear. The CDR3 loop spans 15 amino acids. Germline CDR1 SNHLY, CDR2 FYNNEI. V gave up 7 bases and J gave up 11 bases, with 26 bases separating them. CDR3 residues: CASTYSFGGSLHAFF. CDR3 coding DNA: TGTGCCAGCACCTACTCTTTTGGCGGCTCTTTGCACGCTTTCTTT.

The rearrangement joins TRBV5-1 to TRBJ2-7; 8 bases are shared with TRBD1. V shed 3 bases, J shed 6 bases, and the junction held 8 bases outside the gene matches. Germline assignment: CDR1 SGHRS and CDR2 YFSETQ. The CDR3 length is 14 residues. The chain's CDR3 is CASSSGQDPREQYF. CDR3 coding DNA: TGCGCCAGCAGCTCGGGACAGGACCCCCGCGAGCAGTACTTC.

The chain has TRBV2 and TRBJ1-6, with no clear D. The CDR3 has 15 amino acids. Per the germline V gene, CDR1 is SNHLY and CDR2 is FYNNEI. Trimming removed 5 bases at V and 5 bases at J, with 13 bases between. The CDR3: CASSKSSINNSPLHF. The CDR3 bases are TGTGCCAGCAGTAAGTCTTCTATCAATAATTCACCCCTCCACTTT.

This clone is a singleton in its sample. The V gene is TRBV15, the J gene TRBJ2-1; TRBD1 might be the D (5 bases). There are 18 residues in the CDR3. The germline V and J ends were trimmed by 0 bases and 0 bases, with 15 bases remaining between them. CDR1 and CDR2 from the germline V gene are LNHNV and YYDKDF (reference sequence). CDR3 DNA: TGTGCCACCAGCAGAGAACCCCCCCAGGGCAGCTCCTACAATGAGCAGTTCTTC. Amino acids: CATSREPPQGSSYNEQFF.

V gene TRBV5-1 combines with J gene TRBJ1-2, with a weak D call TRBD1 (5 bases). V shed 4 bases and J shed 2 bases, with 9 bases lying between them. This CDR3 has 13 amino acids. Germline-derived CDR1 and CDR2 are SGHRS and YFSETQ. CDR3 in amino acids: CASSEGPNYGYTF. The CDR3 DNA reads as TGCGCCAGCAGCGAGGGACCGAACTATGGCTACACCTTC.

The CDR3 DNA follows: TGTGCCAGCAGGGCCCTAGGAGATCGCTACACCTTC. Translation gives CASRALGDRYTF. The J gene is TRBJ1-2, the V gene TRBV5-4; D is ambiguous. This CDR3 has 12 residues. The V end was cut by 5 bases, the J end by 9 bases, with 14 bases between. The germline V gene encodes CDR1 SGHNT and CDR2 YYREEE (reference sequence).

The rearrangement joins TRBV29-1 to TRBJ2-7; D remains ambiguous. The CDR3 totals 13 residues. Per the germline V gene, CDR1 is SQVTM and CDR2 is ANQGSEA. Deletions cut 1 base from V and 6 bases from J, with 13 bases between. The CDR3 bases are TGCAGCGTTGAAGGATCGGGCGCAGGCGAGCAGTACTTC. This translates into CSVEGSGAGEQYF.

In this sample, this clone turned up a few times. This chain uses TRBV10-1 with TRBJ2-7; TRBD2 might be the D (5 bases). Trimming took 4 bases from V and 3 from J, leaving 10 bases between them. Germline V gene sequence: CDR1 WNHNN, CDR2 SYGVQD (reference sequence). The CDR3 totals 13 residues. The CDR3 reads CASSAGSSYEQYF. DNA of the CDR3: TGCGCCAGCAGTGCTGGGAGCAGCTACGAGCAGTACTTC.

The chain has TRBV6-1 and TRBJ1-1; D not certain. Trimming cost V 7 bases and J 1 base, with 13 bases left between them. CDR3 length equals 14 residues. Germline CDR1 reads MNHNS; CDR2 reads SASEGT. CDR3 amino acids: CASILVFQNTEAFF. The CDR3 nucleotides are TGTGCCAGCATCCTCGTATTCCAGAACACTGAAGCTTTCTTT.

This clone was seen only once. The chain joins TRBV27 to TRBJ1-4, with 7 bases fitting TRBD1. V shed 7 bases and J 6 bases; nucleotides not matched to a gene: 8. The CDR3 loop spans 14 amino acids. The germline gives CDR1 MNHEY, CDR2 SMNVEV (reference sequence). In DNA, the CDR3 is TGTGCCAGCACCAACCTCGACAGGGATGAAAAACTGTTTTTT. Amino acid sequence: CASTNLDRDEKLFF.

V and J are TRBV2 and TRBJ2-2; maybe TRBD2 (5 bases). Germline CDR1 and CDR2: SNHLY and FYNNEI. The CDR3 loop spans 12 amino acids. Trimming took off 7 bases at V and 5 bases at J, with 8 bases between the two ends. CDR3 nucleotide sequence: TGTGCCAGCAATCGGGAAACCGGGGAGCTGTTTTTT. It specifies CASNRETGELFF.

This clone was observed a single time. The chain couples TRBV28 to TRBJ2-7; D not resolved. CDR3 length equals 11 residues. Germline V gives CDR1 MDHEN, CDR2 SYDVKM. Trimming cost V 6 bases and J 3 bases, with 6 bases left between them. CDR3 DNA: TGTGCCAGCAGCACGAGCTACGAGCAGTACTTC. Protein: CASSTSYEQYF.

This chain links TRBV5-4 with TRBJ2-3; no clear D gene. Germline CDR1 and CDR2: SGHNT and YYREEE (reference sequence). The CDR3 totals 14 residues. The ends were cut back, 3 bases at V and 2 bases at J, with 10 bases in the middle. The CDR3 loop reads CASSSDIATDTQYF. For the CDR3, the DNA is TGTGCCAGCAGCTCAGACATAGCCACAGATACGCAGTATTTT. The whole variable domain, remainder taken from reference TRBV5-4 and TRBJ2-3, is ETGVTQSPTHLIKTRGQQVTLRCSSQSGHNTVSWYQQALGQGPQFIFQYYREEENGRGNFPPRFSGLQFPNYSSELNVNALELDDSALYLCASSSDIATDTQYFGPGTRLTVL.

This sequence joins TRBV4-2 and TRBJ2-5; 7 nucleotides line up with TRBD1. The CDR3 totals 14 residues. V shed 0 bases, J shed 2 bases, and the junction held 0 bases outside the gene matches. Per germline, CDR1 LGHNA and CDR2 YNFKEQ. The CDR3 spells CASSQEGQQETQYF. The CDR3 region has the DNA TGTGCCAGCAGCCAAGAGGGACAGCAAGAGACCCAGTACTTC.

This chain uses TRBV29-1 with TRBJ2-1, with 8 nucleotides matching TRBD1. Germline V gene data show CDR1 as SQVTM and CDR2 as ANQGSEA. The length of the CDR3 is 14 residues. V lost 4 bases, J lost 4 bases, and 6 bases stayed unmatched. The chain's CDR3 is CSVARTGMYNEQFF. CDR3 DNA sequence: TGCAGCGTTGCTCGGACAGGGATGTACAATGAGCAGTTCTTC.

The V call is TRBV19, the J call TRBJ1-3, with D uncertain. CDR1 and CDR2 (germline): LNHDA, SQIVND (reference sequence). The CDR3 contains 11 residues. The CDR3: CATSGGNTIYF. CDR3 in DNA: TGTGCTACTTCCGGGGGAAACACCATATATTTT.

V usage is TRBV4-1 and J usage is TRBJ2-7; either TRBD1 or TRBD2 may supply D (5 bases each). Germline V gene data show CDR1 as MGHRA and CDR2 as YSYEKL. Trimming removed 0 bases at V and 6 bases at J, with 9 bases between. CDR3 length: 13 residues. The CDR3 protein is CASSQDFGAEQYF. CDR3 in DNA: TGCGCCAGCAGCCAAGATTTCGGGGCCGAGCAGTACTTC.

The rearrangement uses TRBV6-5 and TRBJ1-6; 8 nucleotides line up with TRBD1. This CDR3 spans 16 amino acids. From germline, CDR1 is MNHEY and CDR2 SVGAGI. Trimming cost V 4 bases and J 2 bases; bases outside gene matches: 4. CDR3: CASSSTGDPYNSPLHF. CDR3 nucleotide sequence: TGTGCCAGCAGTTCGACAGGGGACCCCTATAATTCACCCCTCCACTTT.

This chain joins TRBV7-8 and TRBJ2-7, with 7 bases identical to TRBD1. CDR3 length: 13 amino acids. The germline V gene encodes CDR1 SGHVS and CDR2 FQNEAQ. The J segment lost 5 bases and the V segment lost 4 bases, leaving 5 bases of the junction unmatched. CDR3 in amino acids: CASSSDRVHEQYF. CDR3 nucleotides: TGTGCCAGCAGCTCAGACAGGGTCCACGAGCAGTACTTC.